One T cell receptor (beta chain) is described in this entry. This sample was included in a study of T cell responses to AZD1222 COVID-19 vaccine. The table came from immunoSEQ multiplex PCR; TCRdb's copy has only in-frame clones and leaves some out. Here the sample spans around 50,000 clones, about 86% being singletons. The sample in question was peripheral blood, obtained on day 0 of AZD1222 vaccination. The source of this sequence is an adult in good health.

For the CDR3, the DNA is TGTGCCAGCAGCACCCACGGGACAGGAAGGACTGAAGCTTTCTTT. It yields the protein CASSTHGTGRTEAFF. The rearrangement uses TRBV7-2 and TRBJ1-1, with TRBD1 identical over 8 bases. Germline V CDR1 and CDR2: SGHTA, FQGNSA. The length of the CDR3 is 15 residues. V was clipped by 5 bases and J by 5 bases; unmatched bases: 10.